This T cell receptor beta chain was profiled in a study of blood T cell repertoires in COVID-19. For the study at large: Acute and convalescent COVID-19 specimens originated in the United States, Italy and Spain. T cells, B-cell-depleted T cells, or PBMCs supplied cDNA or gDNA.

This clone was observed once. Per the germline V gene, CDR1 is SNHLY and CDR2 is FYNNEI. This CDR3 is built from 14 residues. Trimming took 6 bases from V and 8 from J; bases not matched to a gene: 7. Profiled with immunoSEQ multiplex PCR; TCRdb holds only in-frame clones, not every one. The profile shows more than 110,000 clones, roughly 82% of them singletons. The receptor comes from a man older than 75 with acute or convalescent COVID-19. This rearrangement joins TRBV2 to TRBJ1-6; TRBD1 matches at 7 bases. The sample was peripheral blood. The CDR3 nucleotides read TGTGCCAGCAGCGCCGGGACAGCGGATTCACCCCTCCACTTT. Translation gives CASSAGTADSPLHF.